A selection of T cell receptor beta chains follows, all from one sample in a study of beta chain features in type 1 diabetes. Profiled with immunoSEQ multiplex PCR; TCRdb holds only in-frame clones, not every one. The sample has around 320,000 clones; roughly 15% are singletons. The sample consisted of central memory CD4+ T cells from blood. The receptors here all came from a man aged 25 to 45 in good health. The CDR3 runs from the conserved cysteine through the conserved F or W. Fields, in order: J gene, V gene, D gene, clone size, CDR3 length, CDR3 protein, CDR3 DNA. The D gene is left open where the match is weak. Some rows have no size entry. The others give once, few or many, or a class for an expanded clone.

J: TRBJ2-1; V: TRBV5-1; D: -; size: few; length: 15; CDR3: CANKASESSYNEQFF; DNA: TGCGCCAACAAAGCGTCGGAAAGCTCCTACAATGAGCAGTTCTTC
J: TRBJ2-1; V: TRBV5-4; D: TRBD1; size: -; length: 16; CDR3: CASSSPFGTGSNEQFF; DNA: TGTGCCAGCAGCTCCCCTTTTGGGACAGGTTCCAATGAGCAGTTCTTC
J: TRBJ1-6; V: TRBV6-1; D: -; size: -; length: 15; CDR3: CASSEVRGTNSPLHF; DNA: TGTGCCAGCAGTGAAGTTCGGGGCACCAATTCACCCCTCCACTTT
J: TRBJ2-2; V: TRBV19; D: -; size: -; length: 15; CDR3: CASSPTAGAFGELFF; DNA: TGTGCCAGTAGTCCCACGGCCGGGGCTTTCGGGGAGCTGTTTTTT
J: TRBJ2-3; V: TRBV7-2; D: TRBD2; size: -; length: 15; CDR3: CASSFGTRSADTQYF; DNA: TGTGCCAGCAGCTTCGGGACTAGATCCGCAGATACGCAGTATTTT
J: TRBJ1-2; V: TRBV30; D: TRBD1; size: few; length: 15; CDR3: CAWSPGQPTNYGYTF; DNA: TGTGCCTGGAGCCCGGGACAGCCGACTAACTATGGCTACACCTTC
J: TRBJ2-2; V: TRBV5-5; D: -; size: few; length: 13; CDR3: CASSLYPAGELFF; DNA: TGTGCCAGCAGCTTATACCCCGCCGGGGAGCTGTTTTTT
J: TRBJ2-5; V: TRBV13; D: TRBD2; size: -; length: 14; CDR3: CASSGTSGGETQYF; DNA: TGTGCCAGCAGCGGGACTAGCGGGGGAGAGACCCAGTACTTC
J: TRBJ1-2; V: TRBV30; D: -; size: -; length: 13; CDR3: CAWIRQVRGGYTF; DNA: TGTGCCTGGATCCGTCAAGTTCGGGGTGGCTACACCTTC
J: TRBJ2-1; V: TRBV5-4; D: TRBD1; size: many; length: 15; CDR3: CASSQRQGAYNEQFF; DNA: TGTGCCAGCAGCCAGCGACAGGGGGCTTACAATGAGCAGTTCTTC
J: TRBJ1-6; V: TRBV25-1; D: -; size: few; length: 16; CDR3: CASSYSGSSYNSPLHF; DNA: TGTGCCAGCTCTTACTCCGGGAGCTCCTATAATTCACCCCTCCACTTT